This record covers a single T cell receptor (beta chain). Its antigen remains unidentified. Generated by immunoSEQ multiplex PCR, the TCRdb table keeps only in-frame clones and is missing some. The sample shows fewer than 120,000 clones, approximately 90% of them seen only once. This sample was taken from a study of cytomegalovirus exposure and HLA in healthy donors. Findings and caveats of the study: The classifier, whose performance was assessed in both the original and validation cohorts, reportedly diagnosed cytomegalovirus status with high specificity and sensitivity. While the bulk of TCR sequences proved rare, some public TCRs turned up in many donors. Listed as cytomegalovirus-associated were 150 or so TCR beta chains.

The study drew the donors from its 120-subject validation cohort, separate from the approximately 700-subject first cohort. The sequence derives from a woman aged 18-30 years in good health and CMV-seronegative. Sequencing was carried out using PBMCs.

The CDR3 sequence is CASNGWGRTDTQYF. For the CDR3, the DNA is TGTGCCAGCAATGGGTGGGGGCGCACAGATACGCAGTATTTT. V usage is TRBV6-1 and J usage is TRBJ2-3; D is possibly TRBD1 (6 bases). This CDR3 contains 14 residues. V lost 7 bases to trimming and J lost 1 base, with 12 bases between them. Germline lookup yields CDR1 MNHNS and CDR2 SASEGT.